This TCR beta chain was recorded in a study of blood T cell repertoires in COVID-19. Trimming removed 0 bases from V and 0 bases from J; junction bases left unmatched: 2. The germline CDR1 and CDR2 sequences are LNHDA and SQIVND (reference sequence). This CDR3 has 17 residues. The table came from immunoSEQ multiplex PCR; TCRdb's copy has only in-frame clones and leaves some out. The data contain more than 65,000 clones, 84% of them singletons. This receptor was taken from a man aged 45 to 65 with acute or convalescent COVID-19. Sample: peripheral blood. The V call is TRBV19, the J call TRBJ1-1, with 12 positions matching TRBD1. The CDR3 DNA sequence: TGTGCCAGTAGTATAGAGGGACAGGGGGCGATGAACACTGAAGCTTTCTTT. This sequence encodes CASSIEGQGAMNTEAFF.